This T cell receptor beta chain stems from a study of regulatory T cells in long-lasting Graves disease. Study-wide results and caveats: A greater number of public clonotypes (roughly 2,800) was shared by persistent patients than by new patients (over 900).

CDR3-region Arm-PCR and iRepertoire HTBI primers produced the TCR beta libraries. Via MiXCR, TCRdb re-called the multiplex PCR reads, giving one row per CDR3 protein. The data show roughly 610,000 distinct CDR3 sequences, about 16% seen once. This clonotype was recorded many times. What it recognizes is unknown. Indicated time point: newly diagnosed GD, antithyroid drugs for less than 3 months. TCR sequences were obtained from RNA taken from PBMCs. These data also featured in a second study, about T cells in Graves' hyperthyroidism and ophthalmopathy. That work contributes: In patients aged 18 to 65, hyperthyroidism was newly diagnosed, with duration under 2 months. Uncontrolled infections, other autoimmune diseases, pregnancy or lactation led to exclusion of patients. Also found in blood were most expanded thyroid clonotypes above 0.001.

The specimen comprised peripheral blood mononuclear cells (PBMCs), sampled at new diagnosis, from a patient treated with antithyroid drugs. The source is a woman younger than 45 with Graves disease.

The CDR3 loop is CSILGRGNTEAFF. The CDR3 DNA reads TGCAGTATTCTAGGTCGGGGTAACACTGAAGCTTTCTTT. This chain uses TRBV20-1 with TRBJ1-1; no definite D call. The CDR3 extends over 13 amino acids. Germline V gene data show CDR1 as DFQATT and CDR2 as SNEGSKA (reference sequence). The V end was cut by 8 bases, the J end by 2 bases, with 15 bases between.